This entry is about one T cell receptor (beta chain). The sample is drawn from a study of blood T cell repertoires in COVID-19. Looking at the study overall: Sites in the United States, Italy and Spain provided acute and convalescent COVID-19 samples.

Germline loops: CDR1 KGHSH, CDR2 LQKENI. Trimming cost V 5 bases and J 7 bases; bases outside gene matches: 16. The CDR3 extends over 17 amino acids. The repertoire was sequenced with immunoSEQ multiplex PCR; TCRdb's copy has only in-frame clones and lacks some. The table lists roughly 250,000 clones, approximately 91% of them singletons. Participant-reported clinical history was the basis for cohort assignment. The sequenced sample was PBMCs or T cells enriched from blood (not recorded which). V gene TRBV18 combines with J gene TRBJ1-2; TRBD1 matches 10 bases. The source is a woman in her thirties or forties with acute COVID-19. CDR3 residues: CASSTMGQGQFKPGYTF. For the CDR3, the DNA is TGTGCCAGCTCAACCATGGGACAGGGGCAGTTCAAGCCTGGCTACACCTTC.